These 5 T cell receptor beta chains were sequenced from one sample in a study of blood T cell repertoires in COVID-19. This table comes from immunoSEQ multiplex PCR, and its TCRdb copy is limited to in-frame clones, with some not included. The table has around 220,000 clones, more than 75% seen once. The sample was peripheral blood. These receptor sequences come from a man aged 45 to 65 with acute or convalescent COVID-19.

This chain joins TRBV7-3 and TRBJ2-2; 7 bases are shared with TRBD2. Germline V CDR1 and CDR2: SGHTA, FQGTGA. The CDR3 length is 16 residues. The trim removed 5 bases at V and 5 bases at J, leaving 11 bases unmatched. DNA of the CDR3: TGTGCCAGCAGCACCACATTGGGAGGGAAAACCGGGGAGCTGTTTTTT. Its protein is CASSTTLGGKTGELFF.

The V gene is TRBV11-2, the J gene TRBJ1-1; D uncertain. Trimming shortened V by 7 bases and J by 0 bases, and 15 bases separated the two germline ends. Per the germline V gene, CDR1 is SGHAT and CDR2 is FQNNGV. The CDR3 covers 15 residues. CDR3 loop: CASTLRVTVNTEAFF. CDR3 DNA sequence: TGTGCCAGCACCCTACGGGTGACGGTGAACACTGAAGCTTTCTTT.

V and J are TRBV19 and TRBJ1-1, with TRBD1 matching over 7 bases. CDR1 is LNHDA and CDR2 is SQIVND in the germline V gene (reference sequence). The CDR3 loop spans 13 amino acids. V shed 4 bases and J 8 bases; nucleotides not matched to a gene: 7. CDR3 sequence reads: CASSKTGRVEAFF. CDR3 DNA sequence: TGTGCCAGTAGTAAGACAGGGCGAGTCGAAGCTTTCTTT.

V is TRBV5-6 and J is TRBJ1-2; D is perhaps TRBD1 (6 bases). The CDR3 is 16 amino acids. Germline CDR1 and CDR2: SGHDT and YYEEEE. Trimming took off 5 bases at V and 6 bases at J, with 23 bases between the two ends. The CDR3 bases are TGTGCCAGCAGTCAGGGAGGGCAGGGGTGGTATCATGGCTACACCTTC. It encodes CASSQGGQGWYHGYTF.

This clone came up once. The chain links TRBV25-1 to TRBJ1-6; D uncertain. Germline-derived CDR1 and CDR2 are MGHDK and SYGVNS. Trimming removed 1 base at V and 0 bases at J, with 4 bases between. This CDR3 has 15 residues. The CDR3 spells CASSESLSYNSPLHF. The CDR3 region has the DNA TGTGCCAGCAGTGAATCTCTCTCCTATAATTCACCCCTCCACTTT.